This TCR beta chain was captured by sequencing in a study of beta chain features in type 1 diabetes. Overall study: What patients shared with healthy donors was a similar profile of age, gender and cell yields. Study results and limitations: Small HLA sub-analyses could not settle whether HLA shapes TCRB rearrangement. The similarity of naive, central memory and Treg TCRB repertoires appeared greater among patients than among healthy donors.

CD45RO/CCR7/CD25/CD127/CD95/CD27 separated CD4+ naive, central memory, regulatory and stem cell-like memory cells by sorting. cDNA synthesis used the whole RNA isolate, giving expressed TCRB sequences. Only in-frame clones appear in the TCRdb table, and some are missing; sequencing was by immunoSEQ multiplex PCR. The data contain 350,000 to 450,000 clones, over 12% of them singletons. The CDR3 consists of 14 residues. After removal of 6 bases from V and 8 bases from J, the junction contained 7 bases not matched to a gene. CDR1 and CDR2 from the germline V gene are MGHRA and YSYEKL. This clone was seen a handful of times. The target antigen is unknown.

V gene TRBV4-1 combines with J gene TRBJ2-2, with 9 bases that match TRBD2. The sample taken for sequencing was naive CD4+ T cells from blood. The origin of this receptor is a woman between 18 and 29 years old in good health. The CDR3 sequence: CASRGGRARGELFF. In nucleotides, the CDR3 is TGCGCCAGCAGAGGCGGGAGGGCCAGGGGGGAGCTGTTTTTT.